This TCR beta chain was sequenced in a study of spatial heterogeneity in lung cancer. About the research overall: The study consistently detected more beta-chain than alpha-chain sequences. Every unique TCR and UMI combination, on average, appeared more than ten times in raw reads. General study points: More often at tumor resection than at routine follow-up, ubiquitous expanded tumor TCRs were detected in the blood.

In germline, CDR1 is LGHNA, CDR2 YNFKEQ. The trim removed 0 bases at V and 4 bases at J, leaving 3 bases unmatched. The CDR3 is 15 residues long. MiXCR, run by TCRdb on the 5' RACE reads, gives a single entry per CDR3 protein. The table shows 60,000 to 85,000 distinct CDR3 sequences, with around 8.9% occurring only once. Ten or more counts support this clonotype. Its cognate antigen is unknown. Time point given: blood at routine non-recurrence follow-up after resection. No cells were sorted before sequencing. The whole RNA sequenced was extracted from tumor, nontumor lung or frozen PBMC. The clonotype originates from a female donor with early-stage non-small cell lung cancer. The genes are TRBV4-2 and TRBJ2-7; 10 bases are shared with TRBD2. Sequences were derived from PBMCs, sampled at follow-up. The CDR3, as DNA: TGTGCCAGCAGCCAAGAGGCTAGCGGGAGTTACGAGCAGTACTTC. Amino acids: CASSQEASGSYEQYF.